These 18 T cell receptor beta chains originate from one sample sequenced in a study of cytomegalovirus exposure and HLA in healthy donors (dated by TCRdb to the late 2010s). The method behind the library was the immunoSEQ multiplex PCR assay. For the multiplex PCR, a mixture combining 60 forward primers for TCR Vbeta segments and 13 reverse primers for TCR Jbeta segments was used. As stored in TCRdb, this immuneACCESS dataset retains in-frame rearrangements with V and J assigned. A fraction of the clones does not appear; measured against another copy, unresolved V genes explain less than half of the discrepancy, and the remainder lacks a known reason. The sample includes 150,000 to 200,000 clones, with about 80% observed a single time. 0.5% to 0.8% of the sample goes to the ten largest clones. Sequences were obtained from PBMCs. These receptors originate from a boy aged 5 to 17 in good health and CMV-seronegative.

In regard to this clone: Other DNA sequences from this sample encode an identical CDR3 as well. The CDR3 DNA follows: TGTGCCAGCAGCTTAACAGGGTCCGGAAACACCATATATTTT. Translating it yields CASSLTGSGNTIYF. The chain employs TRBV7-9 and TRBJ1-3, with D possibly matching TRBD1 (6 bases). CDR3 length: 14 amino acids. Trimming stripped 2 bases from V and 4 bases from J, with 9 bases between. In germline, CDR1 is SEHNR, CDR2 FQNEAQ (reference sequence). The whole variable domain, remainder taken from reference TRBV7-9 and TRBJ1-3, is DTGVSQNPRHKITKRGQNVTFRCDPISEHNRLYWYRQTLGQGPEFLTYFQNEAQLEKSRLLSDRFSAERPKGSFSTLEIQRTEQGDSAMYLCASSLTGSGNTIYFGEGSWLTVV.

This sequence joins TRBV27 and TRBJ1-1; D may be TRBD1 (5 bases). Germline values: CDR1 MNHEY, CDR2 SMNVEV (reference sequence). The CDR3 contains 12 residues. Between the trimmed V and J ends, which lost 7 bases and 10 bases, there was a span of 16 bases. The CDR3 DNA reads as TGTGCCAGCAAATCCGGGGGTTCGGTAGCTTTCTTT. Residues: CASKSGGSVAFF.

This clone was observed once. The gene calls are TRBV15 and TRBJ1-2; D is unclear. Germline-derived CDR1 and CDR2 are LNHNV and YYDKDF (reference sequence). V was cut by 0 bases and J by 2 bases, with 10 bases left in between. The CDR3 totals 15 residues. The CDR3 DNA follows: TGTGCCACCAGCAGAGATATCGAGGCGAACTATGGCTACACCTTC. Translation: CATSRDIEANYGYTF.

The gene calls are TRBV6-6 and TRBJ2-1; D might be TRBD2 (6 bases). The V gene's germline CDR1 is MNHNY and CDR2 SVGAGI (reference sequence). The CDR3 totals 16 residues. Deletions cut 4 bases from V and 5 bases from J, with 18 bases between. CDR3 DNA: TGTGCCAGCAGTTCCCTCGGGACTGACCCGAACAATGAGCAGTTCTTC. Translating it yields CASSSLGTDPNNEQFF.

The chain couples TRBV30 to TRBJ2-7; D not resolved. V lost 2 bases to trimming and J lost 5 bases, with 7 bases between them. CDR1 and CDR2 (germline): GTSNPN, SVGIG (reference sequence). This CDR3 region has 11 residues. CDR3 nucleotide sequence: TGTGCCTGGAGTACACACCACGAGCAGTACTTC. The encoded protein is CAWSTHHEQYF.

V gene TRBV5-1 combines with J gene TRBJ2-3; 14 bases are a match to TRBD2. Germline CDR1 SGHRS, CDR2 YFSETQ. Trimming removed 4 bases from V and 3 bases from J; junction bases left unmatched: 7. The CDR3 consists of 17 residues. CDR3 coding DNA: TGCGCCAGCAGCCGGGAAGGGACTAGCGGGAGTACAGATACGCAGTATTTT. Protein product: CASSREGTSGSTDTQYF. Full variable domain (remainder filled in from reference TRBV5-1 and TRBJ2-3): KAGVTQTPRYLIKTRGQQVTLSCSPISGHRSVSWYQQTPGQGLQFLFEYFSETQRNKGNFPGRFSGRQFSNSRSEMNVSTLELGDSALYLCASSREGTSGSTDTQYFGPGTRLTVL.

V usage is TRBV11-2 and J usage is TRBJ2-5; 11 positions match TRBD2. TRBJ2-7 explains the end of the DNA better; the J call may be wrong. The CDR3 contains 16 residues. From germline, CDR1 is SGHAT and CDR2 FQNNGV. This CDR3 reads CASSPERLAGIYEQYF. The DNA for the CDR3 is TGTGCCAGCAGCCCAGAACGACTAGCGGGAATTTACGAGCAGTACTTC.

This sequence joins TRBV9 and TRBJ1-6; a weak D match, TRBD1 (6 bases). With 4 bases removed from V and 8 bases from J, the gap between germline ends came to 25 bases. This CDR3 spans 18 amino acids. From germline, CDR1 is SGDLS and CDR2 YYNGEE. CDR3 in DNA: TGTGCCAGCAGCCCCCGTGCGGCCGGTGGGGGGGCAGATTCACCCCTCCACTTT. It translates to CASSPRAAGGGADSPLHF.

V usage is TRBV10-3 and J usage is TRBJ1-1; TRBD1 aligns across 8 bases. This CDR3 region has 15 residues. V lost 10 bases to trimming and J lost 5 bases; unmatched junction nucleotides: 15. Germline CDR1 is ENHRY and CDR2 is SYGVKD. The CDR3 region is CATQTGELARTEAFF. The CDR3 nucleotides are TGTGCCACCCAGACAGGGGAGCTGGCAAGAACTGAAGCTTTCTTT.

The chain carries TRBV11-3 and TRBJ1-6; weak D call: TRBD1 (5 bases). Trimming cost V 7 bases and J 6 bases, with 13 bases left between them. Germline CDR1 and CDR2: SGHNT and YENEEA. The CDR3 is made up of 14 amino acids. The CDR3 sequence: CASTFGAPNSPLHF. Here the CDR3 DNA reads TGTGCCAGCACCTTTGGGGCCCCTAATTCACCCCTCCACTTT.

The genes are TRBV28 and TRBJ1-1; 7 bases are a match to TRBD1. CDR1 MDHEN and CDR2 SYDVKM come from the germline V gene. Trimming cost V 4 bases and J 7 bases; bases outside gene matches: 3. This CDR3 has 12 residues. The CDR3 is CASSSGQIEAFF. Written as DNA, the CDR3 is TGTGCCAGCAGTTCGGGACAGATTGAAGCTTTCTTT. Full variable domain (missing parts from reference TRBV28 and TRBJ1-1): DVKVTQSSRYLVKRTGEKVFLECVQDMDHENMFWYRQDPGLGLRLIYFSYDVKMKEKGDIPEGYSVSREKKERFSLILESASTNQTSMYLCASSSGQIEAFFGQGTRLTVV.

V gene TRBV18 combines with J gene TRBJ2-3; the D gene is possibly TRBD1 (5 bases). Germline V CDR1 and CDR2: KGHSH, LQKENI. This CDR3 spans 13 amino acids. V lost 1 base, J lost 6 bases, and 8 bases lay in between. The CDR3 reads CASSPQGRDTQYF. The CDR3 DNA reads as TGTGCCAGCTCACCACAGGGGCGGGATACGCAGTATTTT.

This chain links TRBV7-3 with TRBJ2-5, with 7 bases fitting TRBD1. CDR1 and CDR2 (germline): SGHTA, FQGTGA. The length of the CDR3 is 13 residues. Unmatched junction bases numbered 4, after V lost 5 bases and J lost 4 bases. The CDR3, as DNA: TGTGCCAGCAGCCAAACAGGGGCAGAGACCCAGTACTTC. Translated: CASSQTGAETQYF. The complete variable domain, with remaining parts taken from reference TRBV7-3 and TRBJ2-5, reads GAGVSQTPSNKVTEKGKYVELRCDPISGHTALYWYRQSLGQGPEFLIYFQGTGAADDSGLPNDRFFAVRPEGSVSTLKIQRTERGDSAVYLCASSQTGAETQYFGPGTRLLVL.

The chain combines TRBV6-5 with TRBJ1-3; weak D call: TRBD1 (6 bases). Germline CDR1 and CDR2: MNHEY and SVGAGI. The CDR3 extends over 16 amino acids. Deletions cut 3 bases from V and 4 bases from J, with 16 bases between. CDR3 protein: CASSYSQGLFGNTIYF. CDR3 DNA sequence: TGTGCCAGCAGTTATTCCCAGGGGCTTTTCGGAAACACCATATATTTT.

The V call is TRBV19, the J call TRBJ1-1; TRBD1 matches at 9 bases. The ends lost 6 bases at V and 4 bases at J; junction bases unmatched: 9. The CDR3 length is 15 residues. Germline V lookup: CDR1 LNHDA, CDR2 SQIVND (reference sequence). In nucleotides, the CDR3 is TGTGCCAGTAGGATACAGGGGGCCACTCTCACTGAAGCTTTCTTT. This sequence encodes CASRIQGATLTEAFF. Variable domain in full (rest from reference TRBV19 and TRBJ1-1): DGGITQSPKYLFRKEGQNVTLSCEQNLNHDAMYWYRQDPGQGLRLIYYSQIVNDFQKGDIAEGYSVSREKKESFPLTVTSAQKNPTAFYLCASRIQGATLTEAFFGQGTRLTVV.

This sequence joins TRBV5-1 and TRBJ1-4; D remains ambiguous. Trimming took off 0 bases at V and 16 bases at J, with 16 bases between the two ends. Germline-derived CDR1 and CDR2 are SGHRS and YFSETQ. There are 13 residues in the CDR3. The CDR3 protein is CASSLAERERRFF. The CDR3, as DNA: TGCGCCAGCAGCTTGGCCGAGCGAGAACGGCGGTTTTTT.

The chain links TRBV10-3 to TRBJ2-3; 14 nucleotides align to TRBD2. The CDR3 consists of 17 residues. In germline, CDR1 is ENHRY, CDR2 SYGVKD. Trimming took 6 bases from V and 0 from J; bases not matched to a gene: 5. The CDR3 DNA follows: TGTGCCATCAGCCCGGGACTAGCGGGGGAGAGCACAGATACGCAGTATTTT. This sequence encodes CAISPGLAGESTDTQYF.

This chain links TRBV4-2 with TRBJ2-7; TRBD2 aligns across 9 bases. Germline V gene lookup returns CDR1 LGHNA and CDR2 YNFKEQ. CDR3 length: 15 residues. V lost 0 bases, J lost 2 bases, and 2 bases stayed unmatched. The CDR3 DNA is TGTGCCAGCAGCCAAGACATAGCGGGAGCCTACGAGCAGTACTTC. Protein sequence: CASSQDIAGAYEQYF.